What follows describes a single T cell receptor (beta chain). Its specificity is not known. The entry originates in a study of T cell responses to AZD1222 COVID-19 vaccine. Whole-study findings and limits: Spike-wide coverage was observed for vaccine-associated CD4 TCRs, with dominant responses at 160-218 and 743-854. Once two AZD1222 doses were given, Spike-specific TCR breadth and depth went up. There were mostly white British donors and more females than males, and clonal diversity was possibly underestimated.

The study pooled second doses at about 4 or about 12 weeks. TCRdb's table, derived via immunoSEQ multiplex PCR, lists solely in-frame clones and lacks some. Among about 55,000 clones listed, 80% were seen once. Here the sequenced sample was peripheral blood, taken 28 days after the second AZD1222 dose. This clonotype originated in an adult who received the AZD1222 COVID-19 vaccine.

In DNA form, the CDR3 reads TGCGCCAGCAGCCCGAGGCGCTCCGGGGGGGATATTAAAGATACGCAGTATTTT. As protein: CASSPRRSGGDIKDTQYF. The chain employs TRBV5-1 and TRBJ2-3; TRBD2 matches 8 bases. The germline V gene encodes CDR1 SGHRS and CDR2 YFSETQ. There are 18 residues in the CDR3. The V and J ends lost 4 bases and 5 bases, in that order; junction bases with no gene match: 18.